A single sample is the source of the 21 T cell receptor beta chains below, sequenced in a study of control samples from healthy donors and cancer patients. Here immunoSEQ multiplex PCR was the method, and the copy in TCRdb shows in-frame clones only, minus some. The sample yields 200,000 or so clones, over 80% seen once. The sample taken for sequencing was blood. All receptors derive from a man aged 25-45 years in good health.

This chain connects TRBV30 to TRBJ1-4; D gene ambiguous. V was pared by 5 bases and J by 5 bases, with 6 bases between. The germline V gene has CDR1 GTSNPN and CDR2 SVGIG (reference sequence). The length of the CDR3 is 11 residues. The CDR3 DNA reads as TGTGCCTGGTCCTCAAATGAAAAACTGTTTTTT. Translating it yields CAWSSNEKLFF.

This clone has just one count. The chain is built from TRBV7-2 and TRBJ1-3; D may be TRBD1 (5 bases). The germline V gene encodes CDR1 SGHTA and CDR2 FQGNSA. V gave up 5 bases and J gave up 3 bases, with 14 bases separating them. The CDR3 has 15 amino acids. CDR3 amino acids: CASSPDGGFGNTIYF. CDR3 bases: TGTGCCAGCAGCCCCGATGGGGGGTTTGGAAACACCATATATTTT.

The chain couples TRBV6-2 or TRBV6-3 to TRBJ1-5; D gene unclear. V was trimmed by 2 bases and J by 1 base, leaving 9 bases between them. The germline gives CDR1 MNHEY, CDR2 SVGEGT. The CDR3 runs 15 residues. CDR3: CASSYAWHSNQPQHF. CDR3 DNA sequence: TGTGCCAGCAGTTACGCATGGCACAGCAATCAGCCCCAGCATTTT.

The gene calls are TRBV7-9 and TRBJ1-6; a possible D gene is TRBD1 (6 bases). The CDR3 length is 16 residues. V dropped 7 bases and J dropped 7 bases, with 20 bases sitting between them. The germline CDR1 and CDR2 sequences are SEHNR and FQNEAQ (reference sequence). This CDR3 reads CASNDRQPGANSPLHF. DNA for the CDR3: TGTGCCAGCAACGACCGACAACCGGGGGCAAATTCACCCCTCCACTTT.

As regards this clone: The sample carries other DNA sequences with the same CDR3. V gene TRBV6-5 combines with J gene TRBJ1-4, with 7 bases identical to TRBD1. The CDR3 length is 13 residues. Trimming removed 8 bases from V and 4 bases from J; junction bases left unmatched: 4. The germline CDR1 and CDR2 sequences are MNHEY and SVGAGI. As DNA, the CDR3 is TGTGCCAGCGTTGGACAGGTTAATGAAAAACTGTTTTTT. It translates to CASVGQVNEKLFF.

The CDR3 reads CASSLDGSNQPQHF. DNA for the CDR3: TGCGCCAGCAGCTTGGACGGTAGCAATCAGCCCCAGCATTTT. This chain links TRBV5-1 with TRBJ1-5; no firm D call. Germline CDR1 reads SGHRS; CDR2 reads YFSETQ. The ends were cut back, 0 bases at V and 0 bases at J, with 4 bases in the middle. This CDR3 contains 14 residues.

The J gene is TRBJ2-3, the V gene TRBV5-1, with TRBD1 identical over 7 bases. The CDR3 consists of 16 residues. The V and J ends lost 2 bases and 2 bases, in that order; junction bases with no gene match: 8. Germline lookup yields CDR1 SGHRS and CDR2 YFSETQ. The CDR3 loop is CASSFGTVVYTDTQYF. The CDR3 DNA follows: TGCGCCAGCAGCTTCGGGACAGTTGTATACACAGATACGCAGTATTTT.

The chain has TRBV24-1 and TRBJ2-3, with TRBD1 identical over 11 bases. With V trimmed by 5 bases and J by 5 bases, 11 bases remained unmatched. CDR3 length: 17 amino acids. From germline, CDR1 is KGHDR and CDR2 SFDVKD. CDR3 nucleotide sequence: TGTGCCACCAGTGCCCCTAGAGGACAGGGGGCAAGAGATACGCAGTATTTT. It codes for CATSAPRGQGARDTQYF.

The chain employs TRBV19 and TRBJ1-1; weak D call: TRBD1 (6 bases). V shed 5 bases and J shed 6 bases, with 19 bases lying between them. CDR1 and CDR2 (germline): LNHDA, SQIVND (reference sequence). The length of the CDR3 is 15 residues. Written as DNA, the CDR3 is TGTGCCAGTAGTCCCCGTCGGGGGGCCGGCTCTGAAGCTTTCTTT. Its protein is CASSPRRGAGSEAFF.

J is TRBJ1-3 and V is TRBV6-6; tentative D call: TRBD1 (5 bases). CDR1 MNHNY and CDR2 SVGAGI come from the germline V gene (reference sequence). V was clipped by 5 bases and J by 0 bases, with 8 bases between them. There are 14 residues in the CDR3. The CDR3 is CASSGAGSGNTIYF. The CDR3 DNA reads TGTGCCAGCAGTGGGGCAGGCTCTGGAAACACCATATATTTT.

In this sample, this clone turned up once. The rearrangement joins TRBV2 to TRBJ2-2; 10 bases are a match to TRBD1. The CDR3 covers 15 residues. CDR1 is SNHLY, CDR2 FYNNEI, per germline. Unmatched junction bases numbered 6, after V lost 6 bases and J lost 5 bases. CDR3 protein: CASRGDRGRTGELFF. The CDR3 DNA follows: TGTGCCAGCAGGGGGGACAGGGGAAGGACCGGGGAGCTGTTTTTT.

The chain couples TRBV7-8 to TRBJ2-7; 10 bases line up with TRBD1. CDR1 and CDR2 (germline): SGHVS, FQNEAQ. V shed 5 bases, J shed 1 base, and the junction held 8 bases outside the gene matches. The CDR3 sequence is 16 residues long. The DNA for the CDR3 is TGTGCCAGCAGCCCGGGACAGGGGTATGGGTCCTACGAGCAGTACTTC. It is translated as CASSPGQGYGSYEQYF.

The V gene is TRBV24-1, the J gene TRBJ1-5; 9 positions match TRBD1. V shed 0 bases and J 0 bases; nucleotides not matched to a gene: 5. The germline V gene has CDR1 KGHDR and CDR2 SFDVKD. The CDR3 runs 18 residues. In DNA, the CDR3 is TGTGCCACCAGTGATTTGCCGACAGGGGGAAGTAGCAATCAGCCCCAGCATTTT. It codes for CATSDLPTGGSSNQPQHF.

CDR3 DNA: TGCGCCAGCAGCCAAGTGAGGGGGGAGAGTACGCAGTATTTT. Translation: CASSQVRGESTQYF. This chain connects TRBV4-1 to TRBJ2-3; D tentatively reads TRBD1 or TRBD2 (6 bases each). V shed 1 base and J shed 8 bases, with 13 bases lying between them. The CDR3 has 14 residues. Germline CDR1 and CDR2: MGHRA and YSYEKL.

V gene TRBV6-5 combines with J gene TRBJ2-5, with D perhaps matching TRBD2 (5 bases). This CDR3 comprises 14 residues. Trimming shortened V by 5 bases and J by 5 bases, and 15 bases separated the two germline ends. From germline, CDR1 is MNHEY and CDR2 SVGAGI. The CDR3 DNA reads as TGTGCCAGCAGTCCGCGGACGGGGAAGGAGACCCAGTACTTC. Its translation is CASSPRTGKETQYF.

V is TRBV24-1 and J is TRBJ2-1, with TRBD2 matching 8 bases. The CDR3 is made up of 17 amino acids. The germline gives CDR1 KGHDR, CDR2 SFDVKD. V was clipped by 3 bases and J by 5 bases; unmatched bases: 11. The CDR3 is CATSDATGGLNDNEQFF. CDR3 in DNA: TGTGCCACCAGTGATGCCACGGGGGGGCTAAATGACAATGAGCAGTTCTTC.

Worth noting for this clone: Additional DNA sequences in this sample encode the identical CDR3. For the CDR3, the DNA is TGTGCCAGCAGGCCAGGGGGCACAGATACGCAGTATTTT. This sequence encodes CASRPGGTDTQYF. The rearrangement links TRBV2 to TRBJ2-3; perhaps TRBD1 as D (6 bases). Germline lookup yields CDR1 SNHLY and CDR2 FYNNEI. Deletions cut 6 bases from V and 1 base from J, with 8 bases between. This CDR3 has 13 amino acids.

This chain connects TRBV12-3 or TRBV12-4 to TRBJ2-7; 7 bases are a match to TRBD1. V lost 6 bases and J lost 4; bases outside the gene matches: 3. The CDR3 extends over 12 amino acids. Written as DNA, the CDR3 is TGTGCCAGCAGCAACAGGGGTTACGAGCAGTACTTC. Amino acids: CASSNRGYEQYF.

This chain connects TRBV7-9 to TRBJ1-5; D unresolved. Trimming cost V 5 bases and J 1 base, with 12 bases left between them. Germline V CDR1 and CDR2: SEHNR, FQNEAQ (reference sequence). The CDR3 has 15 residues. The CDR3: CASSLGDSSNQPQHF. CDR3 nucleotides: TGTGCCAGCAGCCTAGGAGACTCCAGCAATCAGCCCCAGCATTTT.

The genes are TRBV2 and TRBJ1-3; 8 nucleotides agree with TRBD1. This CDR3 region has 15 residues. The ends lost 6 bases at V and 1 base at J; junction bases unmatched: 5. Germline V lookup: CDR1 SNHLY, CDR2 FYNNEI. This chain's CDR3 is CASSVNRGSGNTIYF. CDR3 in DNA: TGTGCCAGCAGCGTAAACAGGGGGTCTGGAAACACCATATATTTT.

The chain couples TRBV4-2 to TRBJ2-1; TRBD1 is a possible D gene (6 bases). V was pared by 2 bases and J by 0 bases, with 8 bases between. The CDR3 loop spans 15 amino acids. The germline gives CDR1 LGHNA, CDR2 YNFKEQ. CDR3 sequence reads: CASSQPDSSYNEQFF. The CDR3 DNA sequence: TGTGCCAGCAGCCAACCGGACAGCTCCTACAATGAGCAGTTCTTC.